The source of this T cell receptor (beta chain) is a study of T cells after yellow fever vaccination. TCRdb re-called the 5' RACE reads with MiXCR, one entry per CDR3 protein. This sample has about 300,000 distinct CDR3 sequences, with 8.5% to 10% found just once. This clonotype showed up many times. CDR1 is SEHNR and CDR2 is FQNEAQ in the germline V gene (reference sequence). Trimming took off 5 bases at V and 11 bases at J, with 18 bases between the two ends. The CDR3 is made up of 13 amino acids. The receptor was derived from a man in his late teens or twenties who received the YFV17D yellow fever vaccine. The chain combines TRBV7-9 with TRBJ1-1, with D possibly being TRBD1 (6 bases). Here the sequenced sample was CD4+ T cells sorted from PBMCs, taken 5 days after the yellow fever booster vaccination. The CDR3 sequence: CASSPDRPWGAFF. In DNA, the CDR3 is TGTGCCAGCAGCCCTGACAGGCCCTGGGGGGCTTTCTTT.